A selection of T cell receptor beta chains follows, all from one sample in a study of shared T cell receptors in the human thymus. Produced via immunoSEQ multiplex PCR; TCRdb's table is partial and in-frame only. This table has 700,000 to 750,000 clones, approximately 85% appearing once. Another study also made use of these data, one on human thymus T cells.

What was sequenced was thymocytes. The origin of the receptors is a girl under two years old with a congenital heart defect. CDR3s include the opening cysteine and the closing phenylalanine or tryptophan. The D gene is left open where the match is weak. Size values are once, few and many counts, or a class for expanded clones, and some rows have none.

TRBD1	-	TRBV5-1	TRBJ1-2	12	TGCGCCAGCAGCTCACAGGGGTATGGCTACACCTTC	CASSSQGYGYTF
-	-	TRBV7-2	TRBJ1-1	15	TGTGCCAGCAGCTTCCGGGGGGCCCCGAATACTGAAGCTTTCTTT	CASSFRGAPNTEAFF
-	-	TRBV29-1	TRBJ1-2	15	TGCAGCGTTGACGGGGCAGGGAGGGGACTTAGGGGCTACACCTTC	CSVDGAGRGLRGYTF
-	-	TRBV6-5	TRBJ2-3	12	TGTGCCAGCAGTTACGAGGGAGATACGCAGTATTTT	CASSYEGDTQYF
TRBD1	-	TRBV6-1	TRBJ1-5	20	TGTGCCAGCAGTGATGGAGGACCGGGACAGGGATGTTATAGCAATCAGCCCCAGCATTTT	CASSDGGPGQGCYSNQPQHF
TRBD2	-	TRBV11-2	TRBJ2-7	14	TGTGCCAGCAGCTTAGCGGGGGGGCGATACGAGCAGTACTTC	CASSLAGGRYEQYF
-	-	TRBV30	TRBJ1-3	15	TGTGCCTGGAGTACCGACAATTCTCCTGGAAACACCATATATTTT	CAWSTDNSPGNTIYF
-	-	TRBV5-1	TRBJ2-7	13	TGCGCCAGCAGCTCGGACAGATACTACGAGCAGTACTTC	CASSSDRYYEQYF
-	-	TRBV25-1	TRBJ2-1	13	TGTGCCAGCAGTGAATCCTCGGGCAATGAGCAGTTCTTC	CASSESSGNEQFF
-	-	TRBV4-3	TRBJ2-2	14	TGCGCCAGCAGTGATCCCGAAGGGAGCCGGGAGCTGTTTTTT	CASSDPEGSRELFF
-	once	TRBV28	TRBJ1-2	17	TGTGCCACCAGCATCCCCAATGAAGGGGCGCACCGTTATGGCTACACCTTC	CATSIPNEGAHRYGYTF
-	-	TRBV7-9	TRBJ1-6	13	TGTGCAGGCCGACAGCCGTATAATTCACCCCTCCACTTT	CAGRQPYNSPLHF
-	-	TRBV7-9	TRBJ1-2	14	TGTGCCAGCAGCTTAGGGTCGACCTCCGGGGGCTACACCTTC	CASSLGSTSGGYTF
-	-	TRBV30	TRBJ2-7	14	TGTGCCTGGGACGGAGGGGGCGCATCCTACGAGCAGTACTTC	CAWDGGGASYEQYF
-	-	TRBV4-1	TRBJ1-1	18	TGCGCCAGCAGCCAAGACCGTGGGGGGGGCCCCATGAACACTGAAGCTTTCTTT	CASSQDRGGGPMNTEAFF
-	-	TRBV5-6	TRBJ1-1	14	TGTGCCAGCAGCTTGGACAGGGCGAGGGTTGAAGCTTTCTTT	CASSLDRARVEAFF
-	-	TRBV27	TRBJ1-1	19	TGTGCCAGCAGTTTACACGAGGGGGGGCTTCTACTCTCGAACACTGAAGCTTTCTTT	CASSLHEGGLLLSNTEAFF
-	-	TRBV28	TRBJ2-7	15	TGTGCCAGCAGTTGTCGAGGAAGAGTTGCTTACGAGCAGTACTTC	CASSCRGRVAYEQYF
TRBD1	-	TRBV4-3	TRBJ1-2	15	TGCGCCAGCAGCCAAGACAGCCAGGGGGGCTATGGCTACACCTTC	CASSQDSQGGYGYTF
-	once	TRBV5-4	TRBJ1-2	18	TGTGCCAGCAGCACCAGCTCAGGGTTCCCGTTCGCGGACTATGGCTACACCTTC	CASSTSSGFPFADYGYTF